What follows are 13 T cell receptor beta chains derived from one specimen sequenced in a study of T cells expressing NK-cell markers. TCRdb reprocessed the 5' RACE reads; each CDR3 protein has one entry and no DNA is given. Its listing shows fewer than 300,000 distinct CDR3 sequences. Material for sequencing was blood T cells: a sorted CD56 or NKG2C T cell subset, CD4+ or CD8+ T cells, or bulk PBMC T cells (not recorded which). Every receptor here comes from a woman between 18 and 69 years old in good health.

V is TRBV28 and J is TRBJ2-7; TCRdb gives TRBD2 as the D gene, but with no DNA this cannot be confirmed. The CDR3 loop spans 15 amino acids. CDR1 is MDHEN, CDR2 SYDVKM, per germline. The CDR3 loop is CASSSPTSGRYEQYF.

This chain connects TRBV18 to TRBJ2-7; the D call of TRBD2 rests on TCRdb alone, since no DNA is present to check it. Germline CDR1 is KGHSH and CDR2 is LQKENI. The CDR3 has 13 residues. The CDR3: CASSLRISGEQYF. Drawing the rest from reference TRBV18 and TRBJ2-7, the complete variable domain is NAGVMQNPRHLVRRRGQEARLRCSPMKGHSHVYWYRQLPEEGLKFMVYLQKENIIDESGMPKERFSAEFPKEGPSILRIQQVVRGDSAAYFCASSLRISGEQYFGPGTRLTVT.

The chain combines TRBV20-1 with TRBJ1-1; the TRBD1 assignment by TCRdb is unverifiable without DNA. CDR3 length: 13 residues. Germline V lookup: CDR1 DFQATT, CDR2 SNEGSKA (reference sequence). CDR3 region: CSATLSSGFEAFF.

The CDR3 sequence: CATSLGLAVGEQFF. The V call is TRBV6-5, the J call TRBJ2-1; TCRdb's assignment of TRBD2 cannot be checked, as there is no DNA. This CDR3 has 14 amino acids. Germline lookup yields CDR1 MNHEY and CDR2 SVGAGI.

The chain employs TRBV6-1 and TRBJ2-7. Germline V lookup: CDR1 MNHNS, CDR2 SASEGT. This CDR3 has 14 amino acids. This CDR3 reads CASSESGPSYEQYF.

The chain couples TRBV12-3 or TRBV12-4 to TRBJ2-3; TCRdb's D gene call, TRBD1, goes unchecked for lack of DNA. This CDR3 is 15 amino acids long. CDR3: CASNQQGAFADTQYF.

V usage is TRBV6-1 and J usage is TRBJ2-7; TCRdb's D call of TRBD2 is untestable without DNA. In germline, CDR1 is MNHNS, CDR2 SASEGT. The CDR3 contains 15 residues. The chain's CDR3 is CASSPIAARTYEQYF.

The chain employs TRBV11-1 and TRBJ2-3. This CDR3 spans 14 amino acids. Germline values: CDR1 SGHAT, CDR2 FQDESV (reference sequence). The chain's CDR3 is CASSRTVSTDTQYF. The full variable domain, its missing parts supplied by reference TRBV11-1 and TRBJ2-3, is EAEVAQSPRYKITEKSQAVAFWCDPISGHATLYWYRQILGQGPELLVQFQDESVVDDSQLPKDRFSAERLKGVDSTLKIQPAELGDSAMYLCASSRTVSTDTQYFGPGTRLTVL.

J is TRBJ2-1 and V is TRBV29-1. The length of the CDR3 is 12 residues. In germline, CDR1 is SQVTM, CDR2 ANQGSEA. CDR3 sequence reads: CSVVRAHNEQFF.

The rearrangement links TRBV2 to TRBJ2-1. The CDR3 sequence is 14 residues long. The germline gives CDR1 SNHLY, CDR2 FYNNEI. This CDR3 reads CASSETSAYNEQFF.

CDR3 sequence reads: CSARVPSGSAKNIQYF. V gene TRBV20-1 combines with J gene TRBJ2-4; TCRdb's D call of TRBD2 is untestable without DNA. The CDR3 loop spans 16 amino acids. CDR1 DFQATT and CDR2 SNEGSKA come from the germline V gene (reference sequence).

J is TRBJ1-4 and V is TRBV5-4; checking the TCRdb D call of TRBD1 is not possible without DNA. Germline CDR1 is SGHNT and CDR2 is YYREEE (reference sequence). The CDR3 is 16 residues long. CDR3 in amino acids: CASSLVGQGSGEKLFF.

The chain employs TRBV5-1 and TRBJ2-5. This CDR3 comprises 14 residues. Germline V gene sequence: CDR1 SGHRS, CDR2 YFSETQ. The chain's CDR3 is CASSLVVDQETQYF.